The next 22 T cell receptor beta chains were all read from a single sample in a study of cytomegalovirus exposure and HLA in healthy donors. PCR employed 60 Vbeta and 13 Jbeta primers. TCRdb's table, derived via immunoSEQ multiplex PCR, lists solely in-frame clones and lacks some. The sample carries 130,000 to 150,000 clones, roughly four fifths recorded once. The material sequenced was PBMCs. These TCRs come from a male donor in good health and CMV-seronegative.

CDR3 region: CASSLVSPSGPSYEQYF. The CDR3 nucleotides are TGTGCCAGCAGCTTAGTTTCCCCTAGCGGGCCTTCCTACGAGCAGTACTTC. V is TRBV7-2 and J is TRBJ2-5; 8 bases fit TRBD2. TRBJ2-7 matches the DNA end more closely, so the J call is doubtful. Germline-derived CDR1 and CDR2 are SGHTA and FQGNSA. CDR3 size: 17 residues.

This clone was counted between two and nine times. V and J are TRBV28 and TRBJ2-7, with D possibly matching TRBD1 (6 bases). Germline loops: CDR1 MDHEN, CDR2 SYDVKM. V was pared by 8 bases and J by 3 bases, with 14 bases between. The CDR3 is 13 residues long. The DNA of the CDR3 is TGTGCCAGCTGCCCTAGGGGGTTCTACGAGCAGTACTTC. Translated, it gives CASCPRGFYEQYF. Full variable domain (outside the CDR3, taken from reference TRBV28 and TRBJ2-7): DVKVTQSSRYLVKRTGEKVFLECVQDMDHENMFWYRQDPGLGLRLIYFSYDVKMKEKGDIPEGYSVSREKKERFSLILESASTNQTSMYLCASCPRGFYEQYFGPGTRLTVT.

The V call is TRBV28, the J call TRBJ2-5, with 9 bases that match TRBD1. This CDR3 contains 14 residues. In germline, CDR1 is MDHEN, CDR2 SYDVKM. The J segment lost 3 bases and the V segment lost 4 bases, leaving 3 bases of the junction unmatched. The CDR3 sequence: CASSSGQGKETQYF. The CDR3 bases are TGTGCCAGCAGTTCAGGACAGGGGAAAGAGACCCAGTACTTC.

This clone was seen only a few times. CDR3 amino acids: CASSPLGSGLSTDTQYF. In DNA form, the CDR3 reads TGTGCCAGTAGTCCCCTAGGTTCCGGGTTAAGCACAGATACGCAGTATTTT. V and J are TRBV19 and TRBJ2-3; D unclear. The CDR3 length is 17 residues. Trimming left V 5 bases short and J 0 bases short, with 18 bases between. Germline V gene data show CDR1 as LNHDA and CDR2 as SQIVND (reference sequence).

The chain recombines TRBV5-1 with TRBJ2-5; tentatively, D is TRBD1 (6 bases). The J call may be faulty, since TRBJ2-7 better matches the DNA end. CDR1 and CDR2 (germline): SGHRS, YFSETQ. The CDR3 length is 14 residues. CDR3 amino acids: CASSVPGHPYEQYF. CDR3 nucleotide sequence: TGCGCCAGCAGCGTGCCGGGACACCCCTACGAGCAGTACTTC.

The V and J genes are TRBV18 and TRBJ1-2, with D possibly matching TRBD1 (5 bases). Trimming removed 2 bases at V and 1 base at J, with 14 bases between. CDR1 KGHSH and CDR2 LQKENI come from the germline V gene. This CDR3 has 16 residues. CDR3 loop: CASSPFVTGDNYGYTF. The CDR3 bases are TGTGCCAGCTCACCATTCGTAACAGGCGATAACTATGGCTACACCTTC.

The chain uses TRBV29-1 and TRBJ2-1; 9 positions match TRBD2. CDR3 length equals 15 residues. Germline V gene sequence: CDR1 SQVTM, CDR2 ANQGSEA. The J segment lost 1 base and the V segment lost 4 bases, leaving 5 bases of the junction unmatched. The CDR3 sequence: CSVVKLAGSYNEQFF. In nucleotides, the CDR3 is TGCAGCGTTGTAAAACTAGCGGGTTCCTACAATGAGCAGTTCTTC.

In its sample, this clone was seen once. V gene TRBV5-1 combines with J gene TRBJ2-7; D not resolved. This CDR3 is 16 amino acids long. Trimming shortened V by 4 bases and J by 3 bases, and 20 bases separated the two germline ends. Germline V lookup: CDR1 SGHRS, CDR2 YFSETQ. The CDR3 loop reads CASSQTGSLPHYEQYF. For the CDR3, the DNA is TGCGCCAGCAGCCAAACCGGGTCCCTCCCCCACTACGAGCAGTACTTC.

V and J are TRBV27 and TRBJ1-1; D call uncertain. Germline CDR1 is MNHEY and CDR2 is SMNVEV (reference sequence). The CDR3 has 13 residues. The V end lost 4 bases, the J end lost 3 bases, and 9 bases lay between the germline ends. The CDR3 DNA follows: TGTGCCAGCAGTTATAGGGAGCACACTGAAGCTTTCTTT. Protein: CASSYREHTEAFF.

The chain is built from TRBV7-9 and TRBJ2-1, with 12 bases that match TRBD1. V lost 1 base and J lost 5; bases outside the gene matches: 6. Germline V gene data show CDR1 as SEHNR and CDR2 as FQNEAQ (reference sequence). The CDR3 runs 17 residues. The CDR3 is CASSLGGGQGADNEQFF. CDR3 nucleotides: TGTGCCAGCAGCTTAGGGGGGGGACAGGGGGCAGACAATGAGCAGTTCTTC.

The genes are TRBV6-5 and TRBJ2-5; maybe TRBD2 (6 bases). The end of the DNA fits TRBJ2-7 better, so the J call may be wrong. The CDR3 consists of 13 residues. From germline, CDR1 is MNHEY and CDR2 SVGAGI. CDR3 DNA sequence: TGTGCCAGCACCCCGGGCGGGGTCTACGAGCAGTACTTC. This gives the protein CASTPGGVYEQYF.

The rearrangement links TRBV11-2 to TRBJ2-7, with unresolved D. V dropped 1 base and J dropped 0 bases, with 7 bases sitting between them. The CDR3 spans 14 residues. Per the germline V gene, CDR1 is SGHAT and CDR2 is FQNNGV. The CDR3 DNA is TGTGCCAGCAGCTTAGGTTCTAGCTCCTACGAGCAGTACTTC. Encoded protein: CASSLGSSSYEQYF.

The chain combines TRBV2 with TRBJ1-1, with 7 bases lining up with TRBD1. The V and J ends lost 6 bases and 3 bases, in that order; junction bases with no gene match: 13. CDR1 SNHLY and CDR2 FYNNEI come from the germline V gene. The CDR3 contains 16 residues. Here the CDR3 DNA reads TGTGCCAGCAGCTCATCCTACAGGGGCGGGGACACTGAAGCTTTCTTT. Translation: CASSSSYRGGDTEAFF.

The chain links TRBV5-4 to TRBJ1-2, with D possibly TRBD1 on 5 matching bases. V was shortened by 1 base and J by 4 bases, with 17 bases between the two germline ends. The CDR3 loop spans 16 amino acids. In germline, CDR1 is SGHNT, CDR2 YYREEE (reference sequence). Written as DNA, the CDR3 is TGTGCCAGCAGCTTGCCCTCAGGGAAGGAAGGCTATGGCTACACCTTC. Encoded protein: CASSLPSGKEGYGYTF.

CDR3 sequence reads: CASRAASGRYNEQFF. The DNA for the CDR3 is TGTGCCAGCAGAGCCGCGAGCGGGAGGTACAATGAGCAGTTCTTC. The chain links TRBV21-1 to TRBJ2-1; no DNA check was done on the table's D call, TRBD2. TRBV21-1 corresponds to a pseudogene. CDR3 size: 15 residues.

This clone has just a few counts. The chain uses TRBV6-5 and TRBJ1-2; 9 nucleotides line up with TRBD1. The CDR3 covers 15 residues. Trimming took 2 bases from V and 4 from J; bases not matched to a gene: 5. Per the germline V gene, CDR1 is MNHEY and CDR2 is SVGAGI. CDR3 DNA: TGTGCCAGCAGTTACCCGGGACAGGGAACCTATGGCTACACCTTC. Translated, it gives CASSYPGQGTYGYTF.

This clone appeared once. The chain joins TRBV13 to TRBJ2-1; 8 bases are shared with TRBD2. With V trimmed by 4 bases and J by 4 bases, 9 bases remained unmatched. The CDR3 has 16 amino acids. Looked up from germline, CDR1 is PRHDT and CDR2 is FYEKMQ (reference sequence). The CDR3 coding sequence is TGTGCCAGCAGCTCGGGGGGGAGGGAGAGGTACAATGAGCAGTTCTTC. Encoded protein: CASSSGGRERYNEQFF.

The rearrangement joins TRBV9 to TRBJ1-4; 8 positions match TRBD1. Trimming at V came to 3 bases and at J to 8 bases, leaving 12 bases not matched to a gene. The germline gives CDR1 SGDLS, CDR2 YYNGEE. This CDR3 region has 16 residues. CDR3: CASSAGSGGAGEKLFF. CDR3 in DNA: TGTGCCAGCAGCGCGGGGTCAGGGGGCGCGGGGGAAAAACTGTTTTTT.

This rearrangement joins TRBV11-1 to TRBJ2-3; 11 positions agree with TRBD2. Unmatched junction bases numbered 8, after V lost 5 bases and J lost 1 base. The CDR3 sequence is 17 residues long. CDR1 is SGHAT, CDR2 FQDESV, per germline (reference sequence). CDR3 DNA sequence: TGTGCCAGCAGCCCGGTAGCGGGGGGGTACGGCACAGATACGCAGTATTTT. Protein sequence: CASSPVAGGYGTDTQYF.

The chain joins TRBV9 to TRBJ1-1, with D perhaps matching TRBD1 (6 bases). From germline, CDR1 is SGDLS and CDR2 YYNGEE. V lost 0 bases and J lost 3, with 9 bases in between. This CDR3 contains 14 residues. The CDR3 region is CASSVVGGYTEAFF. The CDR3 nucleotides read TGTGCCAGCAGCGTAGTTGGGGGCTACACTGAAGCTTTCTTT.

The gene calls are TRBV7-9 and TRBJ1-1, with D possibly matching TRBD1 (6 bases). Germline CDR1 and CDR2: SEHNR and FQNEAQ (reference sequence). CDR3 size: 12 residues. Trimming removed 7 bases at V and 5 bases at J, with 11 bases between. CDR3 nucleotide sequence: TGTGCCAGCACACAGGGTCTGACTGAAGCTTTCTTT. It yields the protein CASTQGLTEAFF.

The chain combines TRBV19 with TRBJ2-5, with 7 bases that match TRBD1. With 1 base clipped from V and 4 bases from J, the junction kept 6 bases outside the gene matches. CDR3 length equals 15 residues. Germline loops: CDR1 LNHDA, CDR2 SQIVND (reference sequence). The CDR3 DNA is TGTGCCAGTAGTATAGGGCCGACAGGGATAGAGACCCAGTACTTC. Amino acid sequence: CASSIGPTGIETQYF.